This is a list of T cell receptor beta chains from one sample in a study of beta chain features in type 1 diabetes. The protocol was immunoSEQ multiplex PCR, while the TCRdb copy is restricted to in-frame clones and leaves out a portion. The table includes about 250,000 clones, 11% to 15% detected once. The specimen sequenced was naive CD4+ T cells from blood. Receptor source: a woman aged 40 to 50 in good health. The CDR3 runs from the conserved cysteine through the conserved F or W. D genes are given only for firm matches. Size values are once, few and many counts, or a class for expanded clones, and some rows have none.

abundance: NA
j_gene: TRBJ1-2
d_gene: NA
v_gene: TRBV10-3
CDR3aa: CAISDQQGHYGYTF
CDR3nt: TGTGCCATCAGTGACCAGCAGGGTCACTATGGCTACACCTTC

abundance: NA
j_gene: TRBJ2-5
d_gene: TRBD2
v_gene: TRBV11-2
CDR3aa: CASSLAWLAGGETQYF
CDR3nt: TGTGCCAGCAGCTTAGCCTGGCTAGCGGGGGGGGAGACCCAGTACTTC

abundance: NA
j_gene: TRBJ2-3
d_gene: TRBD1
v_gene: TRBV5-4
CDR3aa: CASKEAGTGSTDTQYF
CDR3nt: TGTGCCAGCAAAGAAGCCGGGACAGGGAGTACAGATACGCAGTATTTT

abundance: NA
j_gene: TRBJ2-5
d_gene: TRBD2
v_gene: TRBV28
CDR3aa: CASSLYLSGGAQETQYF
CDR3nt: TGTGCCAGCAGTTTATACCTTAGCGGGGGGGCCCAAGAGACCCAGTACTTC

abundance: NA
j_gene: TRBJ1-2
d_gene: NA
v_gene: TRBV19
CDR3aa: CASSAGANYGYTF
CDR3nt: TGTGCCAGTAGTGCAGGGGCTAACTATGGCTACACCTTC

abundance: few
j_gene: TRBJ1-4
d_gene: TRBD1
v_gene: TRBV7-6
CDR3aa: CASSGYRGREKLFF
CDR3nt: TGTGCCAGCAGCGGATACAGGGGCAGGGAAAAACTGTTTTTT

abundance: NA
j_gene: TRBJ1-4
d_gene: NA
v_gene: TRBV25-1
CDR3aa: CASSEFNTMGGLYEKLFF
CDR3nt: TGTGCCAGCAGTGAATTTAATACGATGGGAGGTTTGTATGAAAAACTGTTTTTT

abundance: NA
j_gene: TRBJ2-1
d_gene: TRBD1
v_gene: TRBV7-9
CDR3aa: CASSPGQGANEQFF
CDR3nt: TGTGCCAGCAGCCCCGGACAGGGGGCGAATGAGCAGTTCTTC

abundance: NA
j_gene: TRBJ2-1
d_gene: NA
v_gene: TRBV20-1
CDR3aa: CSAGYGEQFF
CDR3nt: TGCAGTGCCGGGTATGGTGAGCAGTTCTTC

abundance: few
j_gene: TRBJ2-5
d_gene: NA
v_gene: TRBV5-1
CDR3aa: CASSLRSPGRETQYF
CDR3nt: TGCGCCAGCAGCTTGAGATCCCCTGGGAGGGAGACCCAGTACTTC

abundance: NA
j_gene: TRBJ2-7
d_gene: TRBD2
v_gene: TRBV5-1
CDR3aa: CASSLRSGGLTYEQYF
CDR3nt: TGCGCCAGCAGCTTACGTAGCGGGGGCCTTACCTACGAGCAGTACTTC

abundance: NA
j_gene: TRBJ2-1
d_gene: TRBD2
v_gene: TRBV5-4
CDR3aa: CASSRLAGARSNEQFF
CDR3nt: TGTGCCAGCAGCCGACTAGCGGGGGCAAGGAGTAATGAGCAGTTCTTC

abundance: NA
j_gene: TRBJ1-2
d_gene: TRBD1
v_gene: TRBV6-5
CDR3aa: CASSYSPGQGSGYTF
CDR3nt: TGTGCCAGCAGTTACTCCCCGGGACAGGGATCCGGCTACACCTTC

abundance: NA
j_gene: TRBJ2-3
d_gene: TRBD2
v_gene: TRBV7-9
CDR3aa: CASSLRTSGGLTDTQYF
CDR3nt: TGTGCCAGCAGCTTACGGACTAGCGGGGGCCTCACAGATACGCAGTATTTT

abundance: few
j_gene: TRBJ1-4
d_gene: NA
v_gene: TRBV9
CDR3aa: CASSVARGAGEKLFF
CDR3nt: TGTGCCAGCAGCGTAGCCCGCGGGGCAGGAGAAAAACTGTTTTTT

abundance: NA
j_gene: TRBJ2-1
d_gene: NA
v_gene: TRBV2
CDR3aa: CASRREGDEQFF
CDR3nt: TGTGCCAGCAGACGCGAGGGGGATGAGCAGTTCTTC

abundance: NA
j_gene: TRBJ2-7
d_gene: TRBD1
v_gene: TRBV5-1
CDR3aa: CASSVRDSSYEQYF
CDR3nt: TGCGCCAGCAGCGTCCGGGACAGCTCCTACGAGCAGTACTTC

abundance: NA
j_gene: TRBJ1-5
d_gene: NA
v_gene: TRBV2
CDR3aa: CASRQQGLRNQPQHF
CDR3nt: TGTGCCAGCAGACAACAGGGTTTGCGCAATCAGCCCCAGCATTTT

abundance: few
j_gene: TRBJ2-7
d_gene: NA
v_gene: TRBV25-1
CDR3aa: CASSELGASKGYEQYF
CDR3nt: TGTGCCAGCAGTGAATTGGGGGCGTCTAAAGGCTACGAGCAGTACTTC

abundance: few
j_gene: TRBJ2-2
d_gene: TRBD2
v_gene: TRBV5-4
CDR3aa: CASSAGTSGLTGELFF
CDR3nt: TGTGCCAGCAGCGCCGGGACTAGCGGGCTCACCGGGGAGCTGTTTTTT

abundance: few
j_gene: TRBJ2-7
d_gene: TRBD1
v_gene: TRBV19
CDR3aa: CATEDRGREQYF
CDR3nt: TGTGCCACCGAGGACAGGGGTAGGGAGCAGTACTTC

abundance: NA
j_gene: TRBJ2-5
d_gene: TRBD2
v_gene: TRBV7-2
CDR3aa: CASSSESGRVQYF
CDR3nt: TGTGCCAGCAGCTCCGAATCAGGGAGGGTCCAGTACTTC

abundance: few
j_gene: TRBJ2-1
d_gene: TRBD2
v_gene: TRBV5-1
CDR3aa: CASSSGLAGALNNEQFF
CDR3nt: TGCGCCAGCAGCTCCGGACTAGCGGGGGCTCTTAACAATGAGCAGTTCTTC

abundance: NA
j_gene: TRBJ1-1
d_gene: TRBD1
v_gene: TRBV29-1
CDR3aa: CSGGQGLNTEAFF
CDR3nt: TGCAGCGGTGGACAGGGATTAAACACTGAAGCTTTCTTT

abundance: few
j_gene: TRBJ2-7
d_gene: TRBD1
v_gene: TRBV18
CDR3aa: CASSAGQGAREQYF
CDR3nt: TGTGCCAGCTCGGCGGGACAGGGGGCCCGTGAGCAGTACTTC

abundance: few
j_gene: TRBJ2-3
d_gene: TRBD2
v_gene: TRBV19
CDR3aa: CASSIVPRGGPDTQYF
CDR3nt: TGTGCCAGTAGTATAGTACCGCGGGGGGGCCCAGATACGCAGTATTTT

abundance: few
j_gene: TRBJ2-3
d_gene: NA
v_gene: TRBV19
CDR3aa: CATYFQATDTQYF
CDR3nt: TGTGCCACTTACTTCCAGGCCACAGATACGCAGTATTTT

abundance: NA
j_gene: TRBJ2-7
d_gene: NA
v_gene: TRBV15
CDR3aa: CATVEGGTHYEQYF
CDR3nt: TGTGCCACCGTCGAGGGGGGGACCCACTACGAGCAGTACTTC

abundance: few
j_gene: TRBJ2-1
d_gene: NA
v_gene: TRBV6-5
CDR3aa: CASSYQAGAGEQFF
CDR3nt: TGTGCCAGCAGTTATCAGGCGGGGGCGGGTGAGCAGTTCTTC

abundance: few
j_gene: TRBJ1-1
d_gene: NA
v_gene: TRBV5-1
CDR3aa: CASSLAGLWQGNTEAFF
CDR3nt: TGCGCCAGCAGCTTGGCCGGCTTGTGGCAGGGGAACACTGAAGCTTTCTTT

abundance: few
j_gene: TRBJ1-1
d_gene: NA
v_gene: TRBV6-5
CDR3aa: CASSYQGNTEAFF
CDR3nt: TGTGCCAGCAGTTACCAGGGGAACACTGAAGCTTTCTTT

abundance: NA
j_gene: TRBJ2-7
d_gene: NA
v_gene: TRBV10-3
CDR3aa: CAISPPGAEQYF
CDR3nt: TGTGCCATCAGCCCCCCAGGGGCCGAGCAGTACTTC

abundance: few
j_gene: TRBJ1-4
d_gene: NA
v_gene: TRBV28
CDR3aa: CASRDSATNEKLFF
CDR3nt: TGTGCCAGCAGGGACAGCGCAACTAATGAAAAACTGTTTTTT

abundance: NA
j_gene: TRBJ2-3
d_gene: TRBD2
v_gene: TRBV29-1
CDR3aa: CSVVSSSGGPTDTQYF
CDR3nt: TGCAGCGTTGTGTCGTCCAGCGGGGGCCCCACAGATACGCAGTATTTT

abundance: NA
j_gene: TRBJ1-2
d_gene: TRBD1
v_gene: TRBV5-1
CDR3aa: CASSLAGGQGAYGYTF
CDR3nt: TGCGCCAGCAGCTTGGCGGGGGGACAGGGGGCCTATGGCTACACCTTC

abundance: few
j_gene: TRBJ2-2
d_gene: TRBD1
v_gene: TRBV10-3
CDR3aa: CAISFIQGDTGELFF
CDR3nt: TGTGCCATCAGCTTTATACAGGGGGACACCGGGGAGCTGTTTTTT

abundance: few
j_gene: TRBJ1-3
d_gene: TRBD1
v_gene: TRBV11-2
CDR3aa: CASGETGRGLTIYF
CDR3nt: TGTGCCAGCGGTGAAACGGGCAGGGGGCTTACCATATATTTT

abundance: few
j_gene: TRBJ2-3
d_gene: TRBD1
v_gene: TRBV2
CDR3aa: CASSGVQGAVGDTQYF
CDR3nt: TGTGCCAGCAGTGGAGTACAGGGGGCGGTTGGAGATACGCAGTATTTT

abundance: once
j_gene: TRBJ2-6
d_gene: TRBD2
v_gene: TRBV18
CDR3aa: CASSPLTTSGTSGANVLTF
CDR3nt: TGTGCCAGCTCACCACTTACGACTAGCGGCACCTCTGGGGCCAACGTCCTGACTTTC

abundance: few
j_gene: TRBJ2-1
d_gene: NA
v_gene: TRBV9
CDR3aa: CASSGGLQDNEQFF
CDR3nt: TGTGCCAGCAGCGGGGGACTCCAAGACAATGAGCAGTTCTTC

abundance: NA
j_gene: TRBJ2-3
d_gene: TRBD2
v_gene: TRBV6-6
CDR3aa: CASSGTSGAADTQYF
CDR3nt: TGTGCCAGCAGTGGGACTAGCGGGGCCGCAGATACGCAGTATTTT

abundance: NA
j_gene: TRBJ2-5
d_gene: NA
v_gene: TRBV5-4
CDR3aa: CASSSSKRGETQYF
CDR3nt: TGTGCCAGCAGCTCTTCGAAGAGAGGAGAGACCCAGTACTTC

abundance: NA
j_gene: TRBJ2-3
d_gene: TRBD1
v_gene: TRBV19
CDR3aa: CASSAGQGPTDTQYF
CDR3nt: TGTGCCAGTAGTGCCGGACAGGGGCCCACAGATACGCAGTATTTT

abundance: few
j_gene: TRBJ2-1
d_gene: TRBD2
v_gene: TRBV7-2
CDR3aa: CASSLAGSGGAHNEQFF
CDR3nt: TGTGCCAGCAGCTTAGCGGGGAGCGGGGGGGCCCACAATGAGCAGTTCTTC

abundance: NA
j_gene: TRBJ2-3
d_gene: NA
v_gene: TRBV7-2
CDR3aa: CASSLARVDTQYF
CDR3nt: TGTGCCAGCAGCTTAGCCAGGGTAGATACGCAGTATTTT

abundance: NA
j_gene: TRBJ2-5
d_gene: NA
v_gene: TRBV5-1
CDR3aa: CASSLVSGRGETQYF
CDR3nt: TGCGCCAGCAGCTTGGTTTCGGGACGGGGGGAGACCCAGTACTTC

abundance: few
j_gene: TRBJ1-6
d_gene: NA
v_gene: TRBV19
CDR3aa: CASGGQNSPLHF
CDR3nt: TGTGCCAGTGGTGGACAGAATTCACCCCTCCACTTT

abundance: few
j_gene: TRBJ2-7
d_gene: NA
v_gene: TRBV18
CDR3aa: CASSPTQTTYEQYF
CDR3nt: TGTGCCAGCTCACCAACCCAGACGACATACGAGCAGTACTTC

abundance: NA
j_gene: TRBJ1-3
d_gene: NA
v_gene: TRBV7-9
CDR3aa: CASSFQAGNTIYF
CDR3nt: TGTGCCAGCAGCTTCCAGGCTGGAAACACCATATATTTT